Listed here are 3 T cell receptor beta chains from one sample, sequenced in a study of blood T cells in healthy people across ages. A J-beta primer mix and a sample-barcoded 5' primer were used in a second PCR of about 7 to 12 cycles. From the 5' RACE reads, TCRdb called clonotypes with MiXCR, one entry per CDR3 protein. The data show over a million distinct CDR3 sequences, with under 45% seen just once and about 19% held by the top ten. What was sequenced was blood. Every receptor here comes from a woman aged 55-75 years in good health.

The chain joins TRBV12-3 or TRBV12-4 to TRBJ2-7; the D gene is possibly TRBD2 (6 bases). Trimming removed 4 bases at V and 3 bases at J, with 16 bases between. The CDR3 is 15 amino acids. The CDR3 nucleotides read TGTGCCAGCAGTTCAGACCCGCGGGGTTTCTACGAGCAGTACTTC. This encodes CASSSDPRGFYEQYF.

This sequence joins TRBV10-3 and TRBJ1-1; tentative D call: TRBD1 (6 bases). CDR1 and CDR2 from the germline V gene are ENHRY and SYGVKD. The CDR3 loop spans 15 amino acids. The V and J ends lost 3 bases and 0 bases respectively, with 11 bases between them. The CDR3 nucleotides are TGTGCCATCAGTGATATACAGGGTATGAACACTGAAGCTTTCTTT. This encodes CAISDIQGMNTEAFF.

The rearrangement joins TRBV5-8 to TRBJ2-6; the match to TRBD2 covers 7 bases. The CDR3 contains 15 residues. The trim removed 3 bases at V and 1 base at J, leaving 1 base unmatched. From germline, CDR1 is SGHTS and CDR2 YDEGEE. CDR3 sequence (DNA): TGTGCCAGCAGCTGGGGGGGTTCTGGGGCCAACGTCCTGACTTTC. It yields the protein CASSWGGSGANVLTF.